These 26 T cell receptor beta chains came from one sample sequenced in a study of blood T cell repertoires in COVID-19. Libraries were prepared by immunoSEQ multiplex PCR; TCRdb keeps only in-frame clonotypes and omits some of them. Found here are around 46,000 clones, approximately 86% of them singletons; the top ten hold 2.5% to 3.5%. Source material: PBMCs or T cells enriched from blood (not recorded which). The receptors stem from a woman aged 45-60 years who had recovered from COVID-19.

The chain recombines TRBV28 with TRBJ1-2, with D perhaps TRBD1 (6 bases). The CDR3 runs 14 residues. Trimming removed 5 bases from V and 8 bases from J, with 18 bases in between. The germline V gene encodes CDR1 MDHEN and CDR2 SYDVKM. CDR3 nucleotide sequence: TGTGCCAGCAGTCGGGACACTACGCTCTGGGGCTACACCTTC. It codes for CASSRDTTLWGYTF.

J is TRBJ1-1 and V is TRBV15; maybe TRBD1 (6 bases). Trimming removed 0 bases from V and 2 bases from J, with 13 bases in between. CDR3 length: 16 residues. Germline-derived CDR1 and CDR2 are LNHNV and YYDKDF (reference sequence). The CDR3 loop reads CATSRDRQGFNTEAFF. The CDR3 DNA sequence: TGTGCCACCAGCAGAGATCGTCAGGGGTTTAACACTGAAGCTTTCTTT.

The chain employs TRBV6-5 and TRBJ1-1, with 12 bases matching TRBD1. J lost 4 bases, V lost 5 bases, and 5 bases had no gene match. CDR3 length: 15 amino acids. CDR1 MNHEY and CDR2 SVGAGI come from the germline V gene. The CDR3 reads CASSSRDRGPTEAFF. The CDR3 nucleotides read TGTGCCAGCAGTAGCCGGGACAGGGGGCCCACTGAAGCTTTCTTT.

By proportion, this clone is medium-sized. This sequence joins TRBV4-1 and TRBJ2-7, with a possible D match to TRBD2 (7 bases). Germline loops: CDR1 MGHRA, CDR2 YSYEKL. The CDR3 has 15 residues. The germline V and J ends were trimmed by 1 base and 2 bases, with 12 bases remaining between them. The chain's CDR3 is CASSQAAGAPYEQYF. The CDR3 nucleotides are TGCGCCAGCAGCCAAGCCGCGGGGGCCCCCTACGAGCAGTACTTC.

The rearrangement links TRBV7-3 to TRBJ2-7; D is perhaps TRBD2 (5 bases). Germline loops: CDR1 SGHTA, CDR2 FQGTGA. The V end lost 0 bases, the J end lost 0 bases, and 12 bases lay between the germline ends. The CDR3 has 16 amino acids. In nucleotides, the CDR3 is TGTGCCAGCAGCTTAACGCCAACGGACTTCTCCTACGAGCAGTACTTC. This translates into CASSLTPTDFSYEQYF.

V usage is TRBV7-3 and J usage is TRBJ2-6, with TRBD2 identical over 7 bases. The trim removed 5 bases at V and 3 bases at J, leaving 1 base unmatched. The CDR3 has 14 amino acids. Germline V CDR1 and CDR2: SGHTA, FQGTGA. CDR3 sequence (DNA): TGTGCCAGCAGCCCGGGGGGTGGGGCCAACGTCCTGACTTTC. Amino acid sequence: CASSPGGGANVLTF.

The CDR3 is CASSQSPSGRRTDTQYF. The CDR3 DNA is TGCGCCAGCAGCCAATCCCCTAGCGGGAGAAGGACAGATACGCAGTATTTT. The chain is built from TRBV4-1 and TRBJ2-3; 10 bases map to TRBD2. Germline-derived CDR1 and CDR2 are MGHRA and YSYEKL. V shed 2 bases, J shed 3 bases, and the junction held 8 bases outside the gene matches. The CDR3 is 17 residues long.

The chain recombines TRBV6-5 with TRBJ1-6; 9 nucleotides agree with TRBD1. CDR3 length equals 14 residues. V shed 2 bases and J 9 bases; nucleotides not matched to a gene: 2. Germline CDR1 MNHEY, CDR2 SVGAGI. CDR3 protein: CASSYDRGSSPLHF. The CDR3 nucleotides are TGTGCCAGCAGTTACGACAGGGGGAGTTCACCCCTCCACTTT.

This sequence joins TRBV5-5 and TRBJ2-5; 10 bases are shared with TRBD2. Trimming took 0 bases from V and 4 from J; bases not matched to a gene: 3. This CDR3 spans 15 amino acids. CDR1 and CDR2 (germline): SGHKS, YYEKEE (reference sequence). The CDR3 coding sequence is TGTGCCAGCAGCTTGGGTCTAGCGGGAGCAGAGACCCAGTACTTC. Amino acids: CASSLGLAGAETQYF.

This clone came up once. The chain couples TRBV19 to TRBJ1-5, with 8 bases aligning to TRBD1. V was clipped by 10 bases and J by 7 bases; unmatched bases: 15. CDR3 size: 15 residues. CDR1 and CDR2 (germline): LNHDA, SQIVND (reference sequence). The CDR3: CATSLWTGSGQPQHF. Here the CDR3 DNA reads TGTGCCACCTCGTTGTGGACAGGGTCTGGGCAGCCCCAGCATTTT.

This clone is a singleton in its sample. The V gene is TRBV6-5, the J gene TRBJ2-1; 8 nucleotides agree with TRBD2. CDR3 length: 15 residues. The ends lost 4 bases at V and 0 bases at J; junction bases unmatched: 2. Germline V gene data show CDR1 as MNHEY and CDR2 as SVGAGI. In DNA form, the CDR3 reads TGTGCCAGCAGTTTCGGGGGGGGCTCCTACAATGAGCAGTTCTTC. Amino acid sequence: CASSFGGGSYNEQFF.

As regards this clone: The junction shows a germline mismatch at one end, possibly a read error. V usage is TRBV7-2 and J usage is TRBJ2-4; 11 bases agree with TRBD2. The CDR3 spans 14 residues. The V gene's germline CDR1 is SGHTA and CDR2 FQGNSA. CDR3 sequence: CASSPGLAGDQINF. CDR3 nucleotide sequence: TGTGCCAGCAGCCCCGGACTAGCGGGTGACCAAATAAACTTC.

The V gene is TRBV19, the J gene TRBJ1-4; D is undetermined. The CDR3 is 14 residues long. Germline loops: CDR1 LNHDA, CDR2 SQIVND (reference sequence). With 4 bases removed from V and 6 bases from J, the gap between germline ends came to 12 bases. In nucleotides, the CDR3 is TGTGCCAGTAGTAAACGACGGCGGGATGAAAAACTGTTTTTT. Translating gives CASSKRRRDEKLFF.

The gene calls are TRBV14 and TRBJ1-1; the D is unclear. The CDR3 consists of 14 residues. Per the germline V gene, CDR1 is SGHDN and CDR2 is FVKESK. Deletions cut 4 bases from V and 1 base from J, with 10 bases between. The CDR3 coding sequence is TGTGCCAGCAGCCCCAAGAGAAGGAACACTGAAGCTTTCTTT. It is translated as CASSPKRRNTEAFF.

The rearrangement joins TRBV28 to TRBJ2-5, with TRBD2 matching over 8 bases. V was clipped by 8 bases and J by 2 bases; unmatched bases: 13. This CDR3 comprises 16 residues. Germline loops: CDR1 MDHEN, CDR2 SYDVKM. Here the CDR3 DNA reads TGTGCCAGCCATCCGCCGGATACTAGCGGACAAGAGACCCAGTACTTC. It yields the protein CASHPPDTSGQETQYF.

The chain links TRBV7-2 to TRBJ1-5; tentatively, D is TRBD1 (5 bases). The V end was cut by 1 base, the J end by 7 bases, with 14 bases between. The germline gives CDR1 SGHTA, CDR2 FQGNSA. The CDR3 spans 15 residues. CDR3 in amino acids: CASSLGGQVRQPQHF. CDR3 nucleotides: TGTGCCAGCAGCTTAGGGGGCCAGGTGAGACAGCCCCAGCATTTT.

The chain links TRBV7-2 to TRBJ2-7; the match to TRBD2 covers 8 bases. The junction had 3 bases not matched to a gene; V was cut back by 5 bases and J by 0 bases. This CDR3 is 14 amino acids long. CDR1 SGHTA and CDR2 FQGNSA come from the germline V gene. CDR3 residues: CASSRSGTSYEQYF. The CDR3, as DNA: TGTGCCAGCAGCCGTAGCGGGACCTCCTACGAGCAGTACTTC.

Only a few counts were recorded for this clone. The V and J genes are TRBV18 and TRBJ1-4; TRBD1 is a possible D gene (6 bases). The ends were cut back, 1 base at V and 9 bases at J, with 9 bases in the middle. The CDR3 runs to 13 residues. The germline V gene encodes CDR1 KGHSH and CDR2 LQKENI. CDR3 sequence (DNA): TGTGCCAGCTCACCACTACGGGACAAAAAACTGTTTTTT. Protein sequence: CASSPLRDKKLFF.

The chain has TRBV28 and TRBJ2-5; 10 bases are shared with TRBD1. CDR3 length: 13 residues. The junction had 3 bases not matched to a gene; V was cut back by 7 bases and J by 4 bases. The germline CDR1 and CDR2 sequences are MDHEN and SYDVKM. CDR3 sequence (DNA): TGTGCCAGCATGGGACAGGGGATAGAGACCCAGTACTTC. Amino acids: CASMGQGIETQYF.

The chain combines TRBV4-1 with TRBJ1-6, with D perhaps matching TRBD1 (6 bases). V was cut by 2 bases and J by 9 bases, with 17 bases left in between. CDR1 is MGHRA, CDR2 YSYEKL, per germline. CDR3 size: 16 residues. The CDR3 nucleotides are TGCGCCAGCAGCCAAACAGGATCCCTACAGGGTTCACCCCTCCACTTT. Amino acid sequence: CASSQTGSLQGSPLHF.

V usage is TRBV7-2 and J usage is TRBJ2-7; 9 bases line up with TRBD2. J was trimmed by 2 bases and V by 10 bases; bases with no gene match: 9. CDR1 SGHTA and CDR2 FQGNSA come from the germline V gene. This CDR3 comprises 14 residues. The CDR3 here is CAIGGLAGTYEQYF. For the CDR3, the DNA is TGTGCCATAGGGGGGCTAGCGGGAACCTACGAGCAGTACTTC.

Only one count was recorded for this clone. This chain links TRBV5-6 with TRBJ1-5; the D is unclear. Trimming cost V 3 bases and J 0 bases, with 7 bases left between them. The CDR3 totals 14 residues. Per germline, CDR1 SGHDT and CDR2 YYEEEE. CDR3 amino acids: CASSWRDSNQPQHF. The CDR3 DNA reads as TGTGCCAGCAGCTGGAGAGATAGCAATCAGCCCCAGCATTTT.

The rearrangement links TRBV6-5 to TRBJ1-1, with D hard to call. With 3 bases removed from V and 0 bases from J, the gap between germline ends came to 5 bases. The CDR3 runs 13 residues. CDR1 and CDR2 (germline): MNHEY, SVGAGI. The CDR3 loop is CASSYTLNTEAFF. The CDR3 DNA reads TGTGCCAGCAGTTATACTCTGAACACTGAAGCTTTCTTT.

This clone was found once. The V and J genes are TRBV3-1 (or the pseudogene TRBV3-2) and TRBJ2-7; D is possibly TRBD1 (6 bases). The CDR3 totals 13 residues. Germline CDR1 LGHDT, CDR2 YNNKEL (reference sequence). Deletions cut 11 bases from V and 0 bases from J, with 14 bases between. The CDR3 reads CACQAGDSYEQYF. CDR3 nucleotides: TGTGCCTGCCAGGCAGGGGACTCCTACGAGCAGTACTTC.

This clone showed up just a few times. V is TRBV27 and J is TRBJ1-3; TRBD1 agrees at 7 bases. Germline lookup yields CDR1 MNHEY and CDR2 SMNVEV (reference sequence). V trimming: 7 bases; J trimming: 2 bases; junction bases outside the gene matches: 5. This CDR3 comprises 14 residues. This CDR3 is CASTYGTAGNTIYF. CDR3 nucleotide sequence: TGTGCCAGCACATACGGGACAGCTGGAAACACCATATATTTT.

The V and J genes are TRBV6-4 and TRBJ2-1; 15 positions match TRBD2. The CDR3 sequence is 13 residues long. With V trimmed by 6 bases and J by 14 bases, 5 bases remained unmatched. Looked up from germline, CDR1 is MRHNA and CDR2 is SNTAGT. The CDR3 loop is CASRGLAGGPKFF. For the CDR3, the DNA is TGTGCCAGCAGGGGACTAGCGGGGGGCCCTAAGTTCTTC.